The 29 T cell receptor beta chains given below trace back to one sample, sequenced in a study of blood T cells in healthy people across ages. It was with a sample-barcoded 5' primer and a J-beta primer mix that a second PCR of roughly 7 to 12 cycles was run. TCRdb re-called the 5' RACE reads with MiXCR, one entry per CDR3 protein. Seen here are fewer than 950,000 distinct CDR3 sequences, about 55% observed once, and the top ten hold around 41%. Material for sequencing was blood. The receptors come from a man at least 80 years old in good health.

This clonotype has more than one count but fewer than ten. The rearrangement links TRBV9 to TRBJ1-1, with D maybe TRBD1 (5 bases). V was trimmed by 3 bases and J by 0 bases, leaving 15 bases between them. The CDR3 is 16 amino acids. Germline CDR1 SGDLS, CDR2 YYNGEE. The CDR3 sequence is CASSAGFRGLNTEAFF. The CDR3 DNA is TGTGCCAGCAGCGCCGGTTTTAGGGGCTTGAACACTGAAGCTTTCTTT.

This clonotype was counted only a few times. V usage is TRBV9 and J usage is TRBJ2-5, with TRBD2 matching over 7 bases. CDR3 length: 15 amino acids. The junction had 17 bases not matched to a gene; V was cut back by 4 bases and J by 11 bases. From germline, CDR1 is SGDLS and CDR2 YYNGEE. The CDR3 sequence: CASSPEVGSGTLQYF. The CDR3 nucleotides are TGTGCCAGCAGCCCCGAAGTTGGGAGCGGGACCCTGCAGTACTTC.

The chain has TRBV11-2 and TRBJ2-7; the D is unclear. CDR3 length equals 12 residues. The V and J ends lost 1 base and 9 bases respectively, with 10 bases between them. Germline lookup yields CDR1 SGHAT and CDR2 FQNNGV. The CDR3 nucleotides are TGTGCCAGCAGCTTAGGTGAAGCAGCGCAGTACTTC. Encoded protein: CASSLGEAAQYF.

The chain uses TRBV16 and TRBJ2-7; no reliable D call. The CDR3 is 11 amino acids. The V gene's germline CDR1 is KGHSY and CDR2 FQNENV. V lost 5 bases and J lost 9, with 11 bases in between. CDR3 protein: CASSSRSGQYF. The CDR3 DNA follows: TGTGCCAGCAGCTCTCGTTCCGGGCAGTACTTC.

The V and J genes are TRBV24-1 and TRBJ2-5; 10 bases align to TRBD1. The J call may be incorrect, as the DNA end agrees better with TRBJ2-7. The CDR3 spans 15 residues. The germline V gene encodes CDR1 KGHDR and CDR2 SFDVKD. In nucleotides, the CDR3 is TGTGCCACCAGTGAACCGGGACAGGGGCTGGACGAGCAGTACTTC. Protein sequence: CATSEPGQGLDEQYF.

This clonotype came up a few times. This chain links TRBV2 with TRBJ2-7; TRBD2 agrees at 9 bases. The CDR3 covers 14 residues. After removal of 7 bases from V and 2 bases from J, the junction contained 6 bases not matched to a gene. Germline values: CDR1 SNHLY, CDR2 FYNNEI. CDR3 DNA: TGTGCCAGCAATGGACTAGCGACCACCTACGAGCAGTACTTC. Protein sequence: CASNGLATTYEQYF. The full variable domain, rest sourced from reference TRBV2 and TRBJ2-7, is EPEVTQTPSHQVTQMGQEVILRCVPISNHLYFYWYRQILGQKVEFLVSFYNNEISEKSEIFDDQFSVERPDGSNFTLKIRSTKLEDSAMYFCASNGLATTYEQYFGPGTRLTVT.

The chain uses TRBV20-1 and TRBJ2-5, with a weak D call TRBD2 (5 bases). Germline V gene lookup returns CDR1 DFQATT and CDR2 SNEGSKA (reference sequence). The CDR3 consists of 13 residues. Trimming removed 5 bases at V and 5 bases at J, with 15 bases between. CDR3 sequence (DNA): TGCAGTGCTCACCTCCGGGGAGTGGAGACCCAGTACTTC. Residues: CSAHLRGVETQYF.

The chain carries TRBV19 and TRBJ1-5; D is possibly TRBD1 (6 bases). V was trimmed by 5 bases and J by 2 bases, leaving 19 bases between them. This CDR3 is 17 amino acids long. CDR1 is LNHDA and CDR2 is SQIVND in the germline V gene (reference sequence). CDR3 amino acids: CASSPGGRQGGNQPQHF. The DNA for the CDR3 is TGTGCCAGTAGTCCTGGGGGCAGGCAAGGGGGCAATCAGCCCCAGCATTTT.

The sample holds one count of this clonotype. J is TRBJ1-2 and V is TRBV29-1, with 8 bases identical to TRBD1. With V trimmed by 6 bases and J by 7 bases, 16 bases remained unmatched. Germline-derived CDR1 and CDR2 are SQVTM and ANQGSEA. CDR3 length: 15 amino acids. CDR3 sequence reads: CSVGGLDRDFSGYTF. The DNA of the CDR3 is TGCAGCGTGGGAGGCCTGGACAGGGACTTTAGTGGCTACACCTTC.

The chain combines TRBV6-1 with TRBJ1-5; no definite D call. CDR1 is MNHNS, CDR2 SASEGT, per germline. The ends were cut back, 0 bases at V and 5 bases at J, with 8 bases in the middle. The CDR3 loop spans 14 amino acids. The CDR3 reads CASSEAGEDQPQHF. The CDR3 DNA reads as TGTGCCAGCAGTGAAGCGGGTGAGGATCAGCCCCAGCATTTT.

In this sample, this clonotype turned up a few times. The rearrangement uses TRBV2 and TRBJ1-2; D is perhaps TRBD1 (6 bases). The germline V and J ends were trimmed by 5 bases and 10 bases, with 20 bases remaining between them. The CDR3 is 14 amino acids. Germline V gene sequence: CDR1 SNHLY, CDR2 FYNNEI. CDR3 sequence (DNA): TGTGCCAGCAGTCGAACAGGGAGGACAACCCACTACACCTTC. Residues: CASSRTGRTTHYTF. The full variable domain, in which reference TRBV2 and TRBJ1-2 provide the parts outside the CDR3, is EPEVTQTPSHQVTQMGQEVILRCVPISNHLYFYWYRQILGQKVEFLVSFYNNEISEKSEIFDDQFSVERPDGSNFTLKIRSTKLEDSAMYFCASSRTGRTTHYTFGSGTRLTVV.

The chain joins TRBV11-2 to TRBJ2-1, with TRBD1 matching over 7 bases. The CDR3 runs to 14 residues. The V gene end was trimmed by 5 bases and the J gene end by 7 bases; junction bases not matched to a gene: 8. Looked up from germline, CDR1 is SGHAT and CDR2 is FQNNGV. CDR3 sequence (DNA): TGTGCCAGCAGCCCGCAGACAGGGCATAATGAGCAGTTCTTC. The encoded protein is CASSPQTGHNEQFF.

This clonotype has a handful of counts. J is TRBJ2-7 and V is TRBV27; 10 nucleotides align to TRBD1. After removal of 6 bases from V and 6 bases from J, the junction contained 2 bases not matched to a gene. This CDR3 contains 12 residues. Germline CDR1 MNHEY, CDR2 SMNVEV (reference sequence). CDR3 loop: CASRTGGGEQYF. The CDR3 bases are TGTGCCAGCAGGACAGGGGGCGGCGAGCAGTACTTC.

This clonotype occurred once. V usage is TRBV15 and J usage is TRBJ1-5, with D possibly TRBD1 on 5 matching bases. The CDR3 runs 13 residues. Germline V CDR1 and CDR2: LNHNV, YYDKDF (reference sequence). Trimming removed 8 bases from V and 7 bases from J, with 15 bases in between. CDR3 residues: CATAVWTRQPQHF. CDR3 bases: TGTGCCACCGCGGTATGGACACGCCAGCCCCAGCATTTT.

This clonotype turned up a few times. V usage is TRBV27 and J usage is TRBJ2-7; 8 bases are a match to TRBD1. Germline CDR1 reads MNHEY; CDR2 reads SMNVEV (reference sequence). V dropped 5 bases and J dropped 6; count of bases not matched to a gene: 6. This CDR3 has 13 residues. The CDR3 sequence: CASSALTGGEQYF. DNA for the CDR3: TGTGCCAGCAGTGCCCTCACAGGGGGCGAGCAGTACTTC.

This rearrangement joins TRBV9 to TRBJ2-7, with TRBD1 identical over 7 bases. V lost 5 bases and J lost 3; bases outside the gene matches: 8. Germline loops: CDR1 SGDLS, CDR2 YYNGEE. This CDR3 spans 14 amino acids. CDR3 coding DNA: TGTGCCAGCAGTCGACAGGGCGCGGTCTACGAGCAGTACTTC. Translation: CASSRQGAVYEQYF.

The genes are TRBV20-1 and TRBJ2-3; no reliable D call. This CDR3 has 14 residues. Trimming pared 0 bases from V and 2 bases from J, leaving 9 bases between. CDR1 DFQATT and CDR2 SNEGSKA come from the germline V gene (reference sequence). CDR3 residues: CSARDIATTDTQYF. In nucleotides, the CDR3 is TGCAGTGCTAGAGATATTGCGACCACAGATACGCAGTATTTT.

This clonotype has only a few counts. The chain couples TRBV10-3 to TRBJ2-1; 7 nucleotides line up with TRBD2. The CDR3 extends over 14 amino acids. V was pared by 5 bases and J by 7 bases, with 8 bases of the junction left unmatched. Germline V gives CDR1 ENHRY, CDR2 SYGVKD. CDR3 loop: CAISRYAGDNEQFF. CDR3 sequence (DNA): TGTGCCATCAGTCGGTACGCGGGAGATAATGAGCAGTTCTTC.

The chain employs TRBV15 and TRBJ2-1; the match to TRBD2 covers 7 bases. Losses at the gene ends were 3 bases for V and 8 bases for J; bases not matched to a gene: 13. The CDR3 consists of 16 residues. CDR1 is LNHNV and CDR2 is YYDKDF in the germline V gene (reference sequence). The DNA for the CDR3 is TGTGCCACCAGCAGGAACCTAGGCGGGAGAGGCGATGAGCAGTTCTTC. Translation: CATSRNLGGRGDEQFF.

The V and J genes are TRBV5-6 and TRBJ2-1; 7 bases match TRBD1. The J call is in doubt because the DNA end fits TRBJ2-7 better. The germline V gene has CDR1 SGHDT and CDR2 YYEEEE. There are 14 residues in the CDR3. The CDR3 protein is CASRQGVRSTEQYF. The CDR3 region has the DNA TGTGCCAGCCGCCAGGGGGTTCGGTCAACCGAGCAGTACTTC.

The J gene is TRBJ1-2, the V gene TRBV5-6; D unclear. Trimming shortened V by 4 bases and J by 3 bases, and 19 bases separated the two germline ends. The CDR3 totals 16 residues. CDR1 and CDR2 (germline): SGHDT, YYEEEE. The CDR3 DNA sequence: TGTGCCAGCAGCAGCATCGGCGACTGGGTTTACTATGGCTACACCTTC. It encodes CASSSIGDWVYYGYTF.

The chain couples TRBV6-5 to TRBJ1-5, with a tentative D call TRBD1 (6 bases). The ends were cut back, 5 bases at V and 5 bases at J, with 16 bases in the middle. Germline V gives CDR1 MNHEY, CDR2 SVGAGI. This CDR3 spans 15 amino acids. The CDR3 nucleotides are TGTGCCAGCAGTCAGGGGCGGGGGGTGCATCAGCCCCAGCATTTT. It is translated as CASSQGRGVHQPQHF.

The V and J genes are TRBV5-1 and TRBJ2-7; the match to TRBD2 covers 7 bases. The CDR3 has 14 amino acids. J was trimmed by 5 bases and V by 4 bases; bases with no gene match: 9. Germline values: CDR1 SGHRS, CDR2 YFSETQ. The CDR3 spells CASSPGGTYDEQYF. The CDR3 nucleotides are TGCGCCAGCAGCCCGGGGGGTACGTACGACGAGCAGTACTTC.

This clonotype was counted only a few times. The V and J genes are TRBV20-1 and TRBJ1-2, with TRBD1 matching 7 bases. Unmatched junction bases numbered 10, after V lost 5 bases and J lost 4 bases. Germline CDR1 reads DFQATT; CDR2 reads SNEGSKA (reference sequence). CDR3 size: 14 residues. The CDR3 DNA is TGCAGTGCTCTTCGACAGGGAGAAGGCTATGGCTACACCTTC. Translation gives CSALRQGEGYGYTF.

This clonotype turned up a few times. This rearrangement joins TRBV5-1 to TRBJ2-1; D not certain. CDR1 is SGHRS, CDR2 YFSETQ, per germline. The CDR3 has 13 amino acids. The V gene lost 1 base and the J gene lost 6 bases, with 8 bases spanning the gap. CDR3 sequence reads: CASSLSTLNEQFF. CDR3 in DNA: TGCGCCAGCAGCTTGAGCACCCTCAATGAGCAGTTCTTC.

The chain uses TRBV5-4 and TRBJ2-3; 13 bases fit TRBD2. This CDR3 spans 18 amino acids. J lost 4 bases, V lost 4 bases, and 12 bases had no gene match. The germline CDR1 and CDR2 sequences are SGHNT and YYREEE (reference sequence). The CDR3 region has the DNA TGTGCCAGCAGCCTACCCGGACTAGCGGGAGTTTATGCAGATACGCAGTATTTT. Amino acid sequence: CASSLPGLAGVYADTQYF.

The rearrangement joins TRBV5-1 to TRBJ2-7; 7 nucleotides align to TRBD2. The CDR3 consists of 15 residues. Germline CDR1 is SGHRS and CDR2 is YFSETQ. J was trimmed by 3 bases and V by 0 bases; bases with no gene match: 6. The CDR3 DNA follows: TGCGCCAGCAGCTTGGCAGGTGGGAGGGTCTACGAGCAGTACTTC. Its translation: CASSLAGGRVYEQYF.

The chain recombines TRBV25-1 with TRBJ2-1, with a tentative D call TRBD1 (6 bases). The J call may be mistaken, given a closer DNA end match to TRBJ2-7. The length of the CDR3 is 15 residues. The V gene's germline CDR1 is MGHDK and CDR2 SYGVNS. The CDR3 region is CASSFSRGDYNEQYF. CDR3 nucleotides: TGTGCCAGCAGTTTCAGCAGGGGAGACTACAATGAGCAGTACTTC.

This clonotype has only a few counts. V is TRBV5-1 and J is TRBJ2-7, with 11 bases lining up with TRBD2. V dropped 4 bases and J dropped 4; count of bases not matched to a gene: 7. CDR3 length: 15 residues. The germline CDR1 and CDR2 sequences are SGHRS and YFSETQ. Written as DNA, the CDR3 is TGCGCCAGCAGCAAACCGGGACTAGCGGATTACGAGCAGTACTTC. Protein sequence: CASSKPGLADYEQYF.